The 22 T cell receptor beta chains given below trace back to one sample, sequenced in a study of T-cell reconstitution after alpha-beta-depleted transplantation in children. Unique molecular identifiers featured in how the TCRbeta library was prepared. TCRdb re-called the PCR reads through MiXCR, storing one row per CDR3 protein. The table has 700,000 to 950,000 distinct CDR3 sequences, 16% seen once. The sample in question was PBMCs, mostly from graft donor cells, obtained 360 days after TCRalphabeta/CD19-depleted stem cell transplant. Receptors were obtained from a male patient younger than 18 who had a stem cell transplant for acute lymphoblastic leukemia, so the T cells may come from the graft donor.

V gene TRBV4-1 combines with J gene TRBJ2-3, with 13 bases identical to TRBD2. Germline V lookup: CDR1 MGHRA, CDR2 YSYEKL. The length of the CDR3 is 17 residues. J was trimmed by 3 bases and V by 3 bases; bases with no gene match: 6. The CDR3 loop is CASSHTLAGGSTDTQYF. DNA for the CDR3: TGCGCCAGCAGCCACACACTAGCGGGAGGGTCGACAGATACGCAGTATTTT.

CDR3 protein: CASSARDRRAFF. The CDR3 nucleotides are TGTGCCAGCAGCGCCCGGGACAGAAGAGCTTTCTTT. The rearrangement joins TRBV2 to TRBJ1-1; TRBD1 aligns across 7 bases. CDR3 size: 12 residues. The ends lost 6 bases at V and 10 bases at J; junction bases unmatched: 8. CDR1 is SNHLY, CDR2 FYNNEI, per germline.

This clonotype was detected ten times or more. J is TRBJ2-3 and V is TRBV5-1, with TRBD2 identical over 10 bases. Germline CDR1 SGHRS, CDR2 YFSETQ. This CDR3 region has 17 residues. V lost 4 bases and J lost 4; bases outside the gene matches: 12. CDR3 DNA: TGCGCCAGCAGCCGAGGGCTAGCGGGAGTGAGGGCAGATACGCAGTATTTT. Amino acid sequence: CASSRGLAGVRADTQYF.

The CDR3 here is CASAQGNYEQYF. CDR3 DNA: TGTGCCAGCGCCCAAGGGAACTACGAGCAGTACTTC. This chain links TRBV6-6 with TRBJ2-7; D remains unclear. The CDR3 is 12 residues long. Deletions cut 8 bases from V and 3 bases from J, with 11 bases between. CDR1 MNHNY and CDR2 SVGAGI come from the germline V gene (reference sequence).

This clonotype was seen only a few times. CDR3 sequence: CSVEGLQGKTYGYTF. In DNA, the CDR3 is TGCAGCGTTGAAGGACTACAGGGGAAGACCTATGGCTACACCTTC. This chain uses TRBV29-1 with TRBJ1-2; 7 bases map to TRBD1. Trimming removed 1 base from V and 4 bases from J; junction bases left unmatched: 9. This CDR3 comprises 15 residues. From germline, CDR1 is SQVTM and CDR2 ANQGSEA. The variable domain in full, with the rest retrieved from reference TRBV29-1 and TRBJ1-2, is SAVISQKPSRDICQRGTSLTIQCQVDSQVTMMFWYRQQPGQSLTLIATANQGSEATYESGFVIDKFPISRPNLTFSTLTVSNMSPEDSSIYLCSVEGLQGKTYGYTFGSGTRLTVV.

In DNA form, the CDR3 reads TGTGCCATCCCGTCCGAGGGAGGGGTCACAGATACGCAGTATTTT. This gives the protein CAIPSEGGVTDTQYF. The chain links TRBV12-3 or TRBV12-4 to TRBJ2-3; 7 bases are shared with TRBD2. V lost 10 bases and J lost 2; bases outside the gene matches: 12. This CDR3 region has 15 residues.

CDR3 sequence (DNA): TGTGCCAGCAGCCAAGAAAGCGGGAGGAGCAACTACGAGCAGTACTTC. Amino acids: CASSQESGRSNYEQYF. The chain has TRBV4-2 and TRBJ2-7; 9 nucleotides match TRBD2. Germline V gene lookup returns CDR1 LGHNA and CDR2 YNFKEQ. V was clipped by 0 bases and J by 3 bases; unmatched bases: 6. The CDR3 is 16 residues long.

This clonotype has a handful of counts. The chain recombines TRBV5-1 with TRBJ2-5; 7 nucleotides match TRBD1. Germline trimming cut 0 bases from V and 0 bases from J; bases unmatched to any gene: 8. The germline gives CDR1 SGHRS, CDR2 YFSETQ. This CDR3 comprises 17 residues. CDR3 residues: CASSLGQAGTDQETQYF. CDR3 bases: TGCGCCAGCAGCTTGGGCCAGGCCGGGACAGACCAAGAGACCCAGTACTTC.

V gene TRBV7-6 combines with J gene TRBJ2-5; unclear D gene. V lost 3 bases and J 4 bases, leaving 6 bases between the germline ends. CDR1 is SGHVS, CDR2 FNYEAQ, per germline. The CDR3 has 12 residues. CDR3 amino acids: CASSFLTETQYF. The CDR3 region has the DNA TGTGCCAGCAGCTTCCTGACAGAGACCCAGTACTTC.

The chain is built from TRBV5-1 and TRBJ2-1; 10 positions match TRBD2. From germline, CDR1 is SGHRS and CDR2 YFSETQ. V dropped 1 base and J dropped 9; count of bases not matched to a gene: 4. This CDR3 is built from 14 residues. The CDR3 protein is CASSLLAGEAEQFF. DNA of the CDR3: TGCGCCAGCAGCTTGCTAGCGGGAGAGGCTGAGCAGTTCTTC.

The chain recombines TRBV4-1 with TRBJ2-3; 10 nucleotides line up with TRBD2. CDR1 is MGHRA and CDR2 is YSYEKL in the germline V gene. CDR3 length: 17 amino acids. Trimming at V came to 4 bases and at J to 0 bases, leaving 7 bases not matched to a gene. The CDR3 DNA follows: TGCGCCAGCAGCCCTAGACGGACTAGCGGTAGCACAGATACGCAGTATTTT. This encodes CASSPRRTSGSTDTQYF.

This clonotype was seen repeatedly, ten times or more. The chain combines TRBV12-3 or TRBV12-4 with TRBJ2-7; D is perhaps TRBD1 or TRBD2 (5 bases each). Trimming left V 6 bases short and J 3 bases short, with 12 bases between. The CDR3 extends over 13 amino acids. CDR3 loop: CASSQGPDYEQYF. Written as DNA, the CDR3 is TGTGCCAGCAGCCAGGGACCAGACTACGAGCAGTACTTC.

A few counts support this clonotype. The chain recombines TRBV2 with TRBJ2-1; D may match TRBD1 or TRBD2 (5 bases each). Germline loops: CDR1 SNHLY, CDR2 FYNNEI. The CDR3 totals 16 residues. The germline V and J ends were trimmed by 2 bases and 3 bases, with 14 bases remaining between them. This CDR3 reads CASSESTRGRYNEQFF. The CDR3 DNA sequence: TGTGCCAGCAGTGAATCGACACGGGGCCGCTACAATGAGCAGTTCTTC.

This sequence joins TRBV12-3 or TRBV12-4 and TRBJ2-2; the D gene could be TRBD1 or TRBD2 (5 bases each). Trimming removed 0 bases at V and 6 bases at J, with 17 bases between. CDR3 length: 17 residues. CDR3 amino acids: CASSLAPSLRGAGELFF. Written as DNA, the CDR3 is TGTGCCAGCAGTTTAGCTCCCTCCCTGAGAGGGGCCGGGGAGCTGTTTTTT.

CDR3 nucleotides: TGTGCCAGCAGCCGCCGCCGGGGACAGCCTTTCACAGATACGCAGTATTTT. It specifies CASSRRRGQPFTDTQYF. The chain couples TRBV7-9 to TRBJ2-3, with 7 bases identical to TRBD1. CDR1 is SEHNR and CDR2 is FQNEAQ in the germline V gene (reference sequence). Unmatched junction bases numbered 13, after V lost 5 bases and J lost 2 bases. The CDR3 is made up of 17 amino acids.

There are a few counts of this clonotype. The chain carries TRBV5-1 and TRBJ2-7; 11 bases are shared with TRBD2. The junction had 9 bases not matched to a gene; V was cut back by 4 bases and J by 3 bases. Germline CDR1 SGHRS, CDR2 YFSETQ. There are 16 residues in the CDR3. The CDR3 DNA sequence: TGCGCCAGCAGCGTGGGACTAGCGGCTTTACGCTACGAGCAGTACTTC. This translates into CASSVGLAALRYEQYF.

This clonotype was seen more than once but under ten times. The chain recombines TRBV19 with TRBJ2-1; D ambiguous. Trimming removed 3 bases from V and 7 bases from J, with 1 base in between. Germline V gene sequence: CDR1 LNHDA, CDR2 SQIVND (reference sequence). The CDR3 is 10 residues long. CDR3 in DNA: TGTGCCAGTAGTATGAATGAGCAGTTCTTC. It yields the protein CASSMNEQFF.

The chain employs TRBV7-9 and TRBJ2-7; 9 bases are a match to TRBD2. This CDR3 has 15 amino acids. Germline assignment: CDR1 SEHNR and CDR2 FQNEAQ (reference sequence). With 4 bases clipped from V and 0 bases from J, the junction kept 4 bases outside the gene matches. The CDR3 sequence is CASSSSGADSYEQYF. The DNA for the CDR3 is TGTGCCAGCAGCTCTAGCGGGGCGGACTCCTACGAGCAGTACTTC.

The chain is built from TRBV25-1 and TRBJ1-2; D remains ambiguous. Germline assignment: CDR1 MGHDK and CDR2 SYGVNS. Deletions cut 1 base from V and 0 bases from J, with 9 bases between. The CDR3 is made up of 15 amino acids. The CDR3 loop reads CASSESPQPNYGYTF. CDR3 DNA sequence: TGTGCCAGCAGTGAATCCCCGCAGCCTAACTATGGCTACACCTTC.

This clonotype was detected only a few times. The chain joins TRBV2 to TRBJ1-3; no reliable D call. The CDR3 runs to 14 residues. The V gene's germline CDR1 is SNHLY and CDR2 FYNNEI. Trimming took off 4 bases at V and 4 bases at J, with 11 bases between the two ends. The CDR3 loop reads CASSGIGSGNTIYF. The CDR3 DNA follows: TGTGCCAGCAGTGGGATCGGATCCGGAAACACCATATATTTT.

This clonotype was counted only a few times. The rearrangement joins TRBV20-1 to TRBJ2-7, with 8 bases aligning to TRBD1. Trimming removed 0 bases from V and 4 bases from J; junction bases left unmatched: 14. This CDR3 region has 17 residues. CDR1 is DFQATT and CDR2 is SNEGSKA in the germline V gene (reference sequence). The CDR3 DNA reads TGCAGTGCTAGAGATAAATTAGGCCAGGGGGCATCGTACGAGCAGTACTTC. It specifies CSARDKLGQGASYEQYF.

The V and J genes are TRBV5-1 and TRBJ2-3, with TRBD1 matching over 7 bases. V lost 2 bases, J lost 2 bases, and 5 bases stayed unmatched. The germline V gene has CDR1 SGHRS and CDR2 YFSETQ. This CDR3 comprises 15 residues. The CDR3 region has the DNA TGCGCCAGCAGCTTCCGGGACAGCTACACAGATACGCAGTATTTT. Protein sequence: CASSFRDSYTDTQYF.